This T cell receptor beta chain comes out of a study of shared clonotypes between healthy human individuals. CDR1 is MNHNS, CDR2 SASEGT, per germline. With V trimmed by 11 bases and J by 14 bases, 16 bases remained unmatched. The CDR3 length is 12 residues. CD45RO-negative cells were positively selected for CCR7, leaving out terminally differentiated effector memory CD45RA+ cells. Study results and limitations: Inspection by rarefaction showed sorted-subset sequencing to be incomplete despite large depth. The generation probabilities recorded for non-shared clonotypes fell below those of clonotypes shared by all four donors.

Details on this clone: Antigen specificity is unknown.

It was across several immunoSEQ plates that each subset's genomic DNA was evenly split. Authors' methods: ImmunoSEQ output held junction-only sequences without quality scores, so filtering differed. Sequencing used immunoSEQ multiplex PCR; TCRdb keeps in-frame clones, though not all of them. That table gives V, J and clone size, and the DNA gave D and trimming. The sample comprises about 2 million clones, roughly 94% of which are singletons, and about 1.1% rests with the top ten. The chain uses TRBV6-1 and TRBJ2-3; 7 nucleotides align to TRBD1. This TCR was recovered from a man between 18 and 35 years old in good health. The material sequenced was naive CD8+ T cells sorted from blood. CDR3 sequence reads: CAGTGSEGARYF. CDR3 DNA sequence: TGTGCCGGAACAGGTTCCGAGGGGGCGAGGTATTTT.